The T cell receptor beta chain under discussion was sequenced for a study of CD8 T cells in Susac syndrome. As regards this clonotype: Its antigen is undetermined.

Study conclusions and caveats: The study recognized that its TCR sequencing and HLA analysis covered a relatively small number of individuals.

Reverse transcription of roughly 0.45 to 1 ug RNA used random hexamers. A single record per CDR3 protein comes from TCRdb applying MiXCR to the immunoSEQ multiplex PCR reads. The sample has approximately 130,000 distinct CDR3 sequences; roughly 94% are singletons. Material for sequencing was CD4+ T cells from PBMCs. This receptor was obtained from a human donor in good health.

The CDR3 reads CASSEAIYGTSGRDEQYF. In DNA, the CDR3 is TGTGCCAGCAGTGAAGCGATTTACGGGACTAGCGGGAGAGACGAGCAGTACTTC. The genes are TRBV2 and TRBJ2-7; 14 positions agree with TRBD2. Trimming took 0 bases from V and 5 from J; bases not matched to a gene: 9. The CDR3 consists of 18 residues. Germline lookup yields CDR1 SNHLY and CDR2 FYNNEI.